This T cell receptor (beta chain) was retrieved from a study of T cell responses to AZD1222 COVID-19 vaccine. This CDR3 is 12 amino acids long. Germline CDR1 SGHTA, CDR2 FQGNSA. Deletions cut 2 bases from V and 4 bases from J, with 6 bases between. This clone was seen just once. This table comes from immunoSEQ multiplex PCR, and its TCRdb copy is limited to in-frame clones, with some not included. This sample has around 140,000 clones, with just under 95% found just once. Sample: peripheral blood, taken on day 0 of AZD1222 vaccination. The clonotype comes from an adult in good health. This chain connects TRBV7-2 to TRBJ2-7; no firm D call. This CDR3 reads CASSLIQYEQYF. Here the CDR3 DNA reads TGTGCCAGCAGCTTAATTCAGTACGAGCAGTACTTC.